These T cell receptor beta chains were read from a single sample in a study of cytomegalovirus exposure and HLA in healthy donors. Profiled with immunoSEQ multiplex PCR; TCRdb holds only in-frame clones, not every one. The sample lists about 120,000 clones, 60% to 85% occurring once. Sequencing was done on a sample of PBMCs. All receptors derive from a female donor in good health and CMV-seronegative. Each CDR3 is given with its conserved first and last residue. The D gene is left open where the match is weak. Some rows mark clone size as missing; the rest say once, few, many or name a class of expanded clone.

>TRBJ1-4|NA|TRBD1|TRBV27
CASTSLTPRQGGNEKLFF
TGTGCCAGCACCTCCCTTACTCCGAGACAGGGGGGTAATGAAAAACTGTTTTTT
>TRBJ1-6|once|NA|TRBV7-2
CASRGGWVASPLHF
TGTGCCAGCAGGGGGGGGTGGGTGGCGTCACCCCTCCACTTT
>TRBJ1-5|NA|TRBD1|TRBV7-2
CASSPGGTGVQPQHF
TGTGCCAGCAGCCCAGGGGGGACAGGGGTTCAGCCCCAGCATTTT
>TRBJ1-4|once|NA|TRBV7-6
CASSLDRINEKLFF
TGTGCCAGCAGCCTTGACAGAATTAATGAAAAACTGTTTTTT
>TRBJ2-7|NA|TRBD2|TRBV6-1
CASRPGGVYYEQYF
TGTGCCAGCAGACCGGGGGGGGTTTACTACGAGCAGTACTTC
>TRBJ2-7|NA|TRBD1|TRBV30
CAWSVYRGPYEQYF
TGTGCCTGGAGTGTATACAGGGGGCCGTACGAGCAGTACTTC
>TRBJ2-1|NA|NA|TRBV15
CATSRDRARDRYNEQFF
TGTGCCACCAGCAGAGATAGGGCACGGGATAGGTACAATGAGCAGTTCTTC
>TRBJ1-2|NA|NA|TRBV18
CASSPAGAYGYTF
TGTGCCAGCTCACCGGCAGGGGCCTATGGCTACACCTTC
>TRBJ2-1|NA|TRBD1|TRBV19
CASTLTRTGNYNEQFF
TGTGCCAGTACCCTTACACGGACAGGGAACTACAATGAGCAGTTCTTC
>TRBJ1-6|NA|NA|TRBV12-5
CASGPDMTGNSPLHF
TGTGCTAGTGGCCCTGATATGACGGGAAATTCACCCCTCCACTTT
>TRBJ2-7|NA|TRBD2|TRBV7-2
CASSFSGGTYEQYF
TGTGCCAGCAGCTTCTCGGGGGGGACCTACGAGCAGTACTTC
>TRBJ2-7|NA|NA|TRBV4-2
CASSISSIGAAYEQYF
TGTGCCAGCAGCATCTCTTCGATAGGAGCTGCCTACGAGCAGTACTTC
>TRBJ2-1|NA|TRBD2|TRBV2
CASSDGGGGNEQFF
TGTGCCAGCAGTGACGGGGGGGGCGGGAATGAGCAGTTCTTC
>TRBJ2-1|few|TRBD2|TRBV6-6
CASGTSGGLFRLEQFF
TGTGCCAGCGGGACTAGCGGGGGACTATTCCGTCTAGAGCAGTTCTTC
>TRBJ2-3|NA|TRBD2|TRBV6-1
CASSVSGGGTDTQYF
TGTGCCAGCAGTGTCAGCGGGGGGGGCACAGATACGCAGTATTTT
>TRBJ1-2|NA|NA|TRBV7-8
CASSLDGRRYGYTF
TGTGCCAGCAGCTTAGACGGGAGGAGGTATGGCTACACCTTC
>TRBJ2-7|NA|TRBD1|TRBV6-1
CASSEGSGQASYEQYF
TGTGCCAGCAGTGAAGGGTCGGGACAGGCTTCCTACGAGCAGTACTTC
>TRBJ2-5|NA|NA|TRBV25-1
CASSESRSEQYF
TGTGCCAGCAGTGAATCTCGCTCTGAGCAGTACTTC
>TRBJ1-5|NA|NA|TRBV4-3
CASSQDTGLRGNQPQHF
TGCGCCAGCAGCCAGGACACAGGGCTTCGGGGCAATCAGCCCCAGCATTTT
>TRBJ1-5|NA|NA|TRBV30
CAWSAGDNQPQHF
TGTGCCTGGAGTGCAGGGGACAATCAGCCCCAGCATTTT
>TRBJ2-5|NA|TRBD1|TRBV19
CASSPDRGVTQYF
TGTGCCAGTAGTCCGGACAGGGGTGTGACCCAGTACTTC
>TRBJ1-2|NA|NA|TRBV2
CASSYGSVRVSGGYTF
TGTGCCAGCAGTTATGGCAGCGTCCGCGTTTCGGGTGGCTACACCTTC
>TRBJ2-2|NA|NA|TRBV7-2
CASSLAGDRELFF
TGTGCCAGCAGCTTAGCGGGCGACAGGGAGCTGTTTTTT
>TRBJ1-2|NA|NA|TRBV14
CASSPMANYGYTF
TGTGCCAGCAGCCCGATGGCCAACTATGGCTACACCTTC
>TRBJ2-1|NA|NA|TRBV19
CASSIWGDEQFF
TGTGCCAGTAGTATATGGGGGGATGAGCAGTTCTTC
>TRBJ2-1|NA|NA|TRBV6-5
CASSRDGGEQFF
TGTGCCAGCTCTCGAGACGGGGGTGAGCAGTTCTTC
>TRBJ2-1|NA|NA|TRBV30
CAWSLRRLAQSYNEQFF
TGTGCCTGGAGTTTAAGGAGGCTAGCGCAATCCTACAATGAGCAGTTCTTC
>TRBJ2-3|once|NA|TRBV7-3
CASSFVGGPDTQYF
TGTGCCAGCAGCTTCGTTGGGGGCCCAGATACGCAGTATTTT
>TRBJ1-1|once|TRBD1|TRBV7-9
CASSPNDRGIRNTEAFF
TGTGCCAGCAGCCCAAATGACAGGGGCATACGAAACACTGAAGCTTTCTTT
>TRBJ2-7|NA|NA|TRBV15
CATSRDRSYEQYF
TGTGCCACCAGCAGAGATCGGTCCTACGAGCAGTACTTC
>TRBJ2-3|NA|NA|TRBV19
CASSVQQGPDTQYF
TGTGCCAGTAGTGTACAACAGGGACCAGATACGCAGTATTTT
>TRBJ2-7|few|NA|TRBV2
CAARGETATSYEQYF
TGTGCCGCAAGGGGCGAGACAGCCACTTCCTACGAGCAGTACTTC
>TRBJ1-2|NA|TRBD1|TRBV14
CASSPSTGHYGYTF
TGTGCCAGCAGCCCGTCGACAGGGCACTATGGCTACACCTTC
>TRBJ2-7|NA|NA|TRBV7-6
CASSSSDGYEQYF
TGTGCCAGCAGCTCCAGCGACGGCTACGAGCAGTACTTC
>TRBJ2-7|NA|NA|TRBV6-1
CASSEDIYEQYF
TGTGCCAGCAGTGAGGACATCTACGAGCAGTACTTC
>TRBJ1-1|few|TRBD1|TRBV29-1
CSVVGSGGGIEAFF
TGCAGCGTTGTTGGCTCAGGGGGCGGAATTGAAGCTTTCTTT
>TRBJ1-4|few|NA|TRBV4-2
CASSQLSGATNEKLFF
TGTGCCAGCAGCCAGCTTAGCGGGGCAACTAATGAAAAACTGTTTTTT